Listed here are 14 T cell receptor beta chains from one sample, sequenced in a study of cytomegalovirus exposure and HLA in healthy donors. Primers included in the PCR were 60 Vbeta and 13 Jbeta primers. Measured with immunoSEQ multiplex PCR; TCRdb has only the in-frame clones, and not every one. The table shows 150,000 to 200,000 clones, with about 80% occurring only once. Sequenced sample: PBMCs. The receptors shown here come from a man between 18 and 29 years old in good health and CMV-seropositive.

This sequence joins TRBV7-9 and TRBJ1-1, with TRBD1 matching 9 bases. V shed 4 bases, J shed 7 bases, and the junction held 7 bases outside the gene matches. The CDR3 spans 14 residues. Germline V gene sequence: CDR1 SEHNR, CDR2 FQNEAQ (reference sequence). The CDR3, as DNA: TGTGCCAGCAGCTCGGGACAGGGAGTTCATGAAGCTTTCTTT. Its translation: CASSSGQGVHEAFF.

This clone was counted a single time. The V gene is TRBV29-1, the J gene TRBJ2-7, with a possible D match to TRBD2 (5 bases). The CDR3 loop spans 12 amino acids. V was pared by 1 base and J by 4 bases, with 8 bases between. Per germline, CDR1 SQVTM and CDR2 ANQGSEA. The CDR3 here is CSVEVRGYEQYF. CDR3 bases: TGCAGCGTTGAAGTGCGAGGGTACGAGCAGTACTTC.

Here the CDR3 reads CAWRGPDTQYF. The CDR3 DNA reads as TGTGCCTGGAGGGGCCCCGATACGCAGTATTTT. The rearrangement uses TRBV30 and TRBJ2-3; D is ambiguous. The germline gives CDR1 GTSNPN, CDR2 SVGIG (reference sequence). V was clipped by 3 bases and J by 6 bases, with 7 bases between them. CDR3 size: 11 residues. Full variable domain (rest looked up from reference TRBV30 and TRBJ2-3): SQTIHQWPATLVQPVGSPLSLECTVEGTSNPNLYWYRQAAGRGLQLLFYSVGIGQISSEVPQNLSASRPQDRQFILSSKKLLLSDSGFYLCAWRGPDTQYFGPGTRLTVL.

The rearrangement links TRBV6-6 to TRBJ2-7, with 10 bases identical to TRBD1. This CDR3 is built from 13 residues. Germline CDR1 MNHNY, CDR2 SVGAGI (reference sequence). V gave up 5 bases and J gave up 7 bases; unmatched junction bases: 5. The CDR3, as DNA: TGTGCCAGCAGTACCGGGACAGGGGATGAGCAGTACTTC. Translating gives CASSTGTGDEQYF.

The V gene is TRBV18, the J gene TRBJ1-1; D may be TRBD1 (5 bases). The V gene's germline CDR1 is KGHSH and CDR2 LQKENI. V lost 1 base, J lost 4 bases, and 10 bases lay in between. This CDR3 has 14 amino acids. CDR3 loop: CASSPLGGSTEAFF. In DNA form, the CDR3 reads TGTGCCAGCTCACCACTTGGGGGGAGCACTGAAGCTTTCTTT.

This clone was observed once. This chain joins TRBV5-4 and TRBJ1-6; 9 bases are shared with TRBD1. The germline CDR1 and CDR2 sequences are SGHNT and YYREEE (reference sequence). Trimming cost V 4 bases and J 7 bases; bases outside gene matches: 6. The CDR3 runs to 15 residues. CDR3 protein: CASSGQGLANSPLHF. Here the CDR3 DNA reads TGTGCCAGCAGCGGACAGGGGTTAGCCAATTCACCCCTCCACTTT.

This chain's CDR3 is CASSFTSGELFF. CDR3 sequence (DNA): TGTGCCAGCAGCTTTACTTCCGGGGAGCTGTTTTTT. The chain is built from TRBV7-8 and TRBJ2-2; D unresolved. Deletions cut 3 bases from V and 6 bases from J, with 5 bases between. From germline, CDR1 is SGHVS and CDR2 FQNEAQ. The CDR3 has 12 residues.

The chain carries TRBV21-1 and TRBJ2-7; TRBD2 is the table's D call and was not checked against the DNA. TRBV21-1 is a listed pseudogene. The CDR3 extends over 15 amino acids. The CDR3 loop is CASSTWGETLHEQYF. The CDR3 DNA sequence: TGTGCCAGCAGCACCTGGGGGGAGACACTCCACGAGCAGTACTTC.

The chain recombines TRBV6-1 with TRBJ1-6; unclear D gene. The CDR3 runs to 15 residues. CDR1 is MNHNS and CDR2 is SASEGT in the germline V gene. V gave up 2 bases and J gave up 14 bases, with 19 bases separating them. DNA for the CDR3: TGTGCCAGCAGTGAAATCGGTCGTCAACCCTCTACCCTCCACTTT. Its protein is CASSEIGRQPSTLHF.

J is TRBJ1-5 and V is TRBV27, with D maybe TRBD1 (6 bases). The V end lost 5 bases, the J end lost 2 bases, and 13 bases lay between the germline ends. Germline values: CDR1 MNHEY, CDR2 SMNVEV (reference sequence). This CDR3 contains 15 residues. The DNA for the CDR3 is TGTGCCAGCAGTCCCAGGGGCGCGGGCAATCAGCCCCAGCATTTT. It codes for CASSPRGAGNQPQHF.

The V and J genes are TRBV25-1 and TRBJ1-6, with no clear D. Trimming took off 4 bases at V and 12 bases at J, with 13 bases between the two ends. This CDR3 is built from 13 residues. CDR1 and CDR2 from the germline V gene are MGHDK and SYGVNS. The CDR3 protein is CASSVSVSGPLHF. The DNA for the CDR3 is TGTGCCAGCAGTGTTAGTGTATCGGGACCCCTCCACTTT.

The CDR3 DNA follows: TGTGCCAGCAGGGTAACAGGGTCGCGGAACACTGAAGCTTTCTTT. Translated: CASRVTGSRNTEAFF. The rearrangement joins TRBV6-6 to TRBJ1-1, with D perhaps TRBD1 (6 bases). Per germline, CDR1 MNHNY and CDR2 SVGAGI (reference sequence). This CDR3 is built from 15 residues. Trimming removed 6 bases at V and 1 base at J, with 15 bases between.

This clone has a handful of counts. The chain combines TRBV4-1 with TRBJ1-4; TRBD1 aligns across 9 bases. Germline lookup yields CDR1 MGHRA and CDR2 YSYEKL. The CDR3 is 15 amino acids. Trimming took 6 bases from V and 5 from J; bases not matched to a gene: 7. The CDR3 is CASSSRGQGNEKLFF. Written as DNA, the CDR3 is TGCGCCAGCAGTTCGCGGGGACAGGGAAATGAAAAACTGTTTTTT.

This clone was counted once. V is TRBV6-5 and J is TRBJ2-7; possible D gene TRBD2, 5 bases. The CDR3 loop spans 13 amino acids. Germline loops: CDR1 MNHEY, CDR2 SVGAGI. Deletions cut 7 bases from V and 2 bases from J, with 12 bases between. The CDR3 sequence: CASTRESTYEQYF. The CDR3 nucleotides read TGTGCCAGCACAAGGGAGTCGACCTACGAGCAGTACTTC.